This is a list of T cell receptor beta chains from one sample in a study of cytomegalovirus exposure and HLA in healthy donors. Clones were sequenced by immunoSEQ multiplex PCR, and TCRdb holds only the in-frame ones, with some missing. The profile shows about 140,000 clones, approximately 61% of them singletons. Material for sequencing was PBMCs. The receptors come from a human donor in good health. CDR3s leave out the opening cysteine and the closing phenylalanine or tryptophan. D genes are given only for firm matches.

TRBV28 | TRBD2 | ASSGTSGSYEQY
TRBV5-1 | NA | ASSLERQNTDTQY
TRBV19 | TRBD1 | ASSIISAGTVTDTQY
TRBV5-1 | NA | ASVSGPGDT
TRBV28 | NA | ASQRFKAANTEAF
TRBV28 | NA | ASRSGNQPQH
TRBV14 | NA | ASSQDERVVDTGELF
TRBV7-9 | TRBD1 | ASSLSGQGGYEQY
TRBV7-9 | TRBD2 | ASIGTSVISSYEQY
TRBV7-2 | NA | ASSLGPGREEKLF
TRBV6-1 | NA | ASRGDSSRNEQF
TRBV7-9 | NA | ASSFLAPLPYEQY